This TCR beta chain was profiled in a study of Graves' ophthalmopathy and Graves' hyperthyroidism (dated by TCRdb to the late 2010s). As for the study more broadly: Peripheral blood samples were taken at the time of initial diagnosis, before any treatment was given. To tell Graves' ophthalmopathy apart from Graves' hyperthyroidism, and to predict which patients would progress to ophthalmopathy, the study relied on TCR beta repertoire signatures. In total, around 130 blood samples were TCR-sequenced: 40 to 45 ophthalmopathy, some 75 hyperthyroidism and some 17 hyperthyroidism-to-ophthalmopathy patients. A discovery set of 100 patients (around 45 ophthalmopathy, about 58 stable hyperthyroidism) was enrolled to explore V-J signatures distinguishing ophthalmopathy from hyperthyroidism. An independent validation cohort was composed of 18 hyperthyroidism patients and around 15 patients who later progressed from hyperthyroidism to ophthalmopathy. T-cell repertoires of thyroid tissue and blood were compared in 5 or 6 hyperthyroidism patients. Following sampling, methimazole starting at 30 mg daily was administered to hyperthyroidism patients, and high-dose intravenous methylprednisolone was administered to ophthalmopathy patients. Beyond this particular receptor, the publication reports: Among expanded thyroid clonotypes with frequency above 0.001, most also showed up in blood, which suggests that blood repertoires may reflect the thyroid immune response. No statistical method was used to predetermine the sample size, and group allocation was not hidden from the investigators. In cross-validation, the 13-signature model distinguished ophthalmopathy from stable hyperthyroidism with approximately 90% sensitivity and about 84% specificity, and in the test set the corresponding values were approximately 80% and 68%. In validation, the model predicted ophthalmopathy progression with more than 70% sensitivity and roughly 72% specificity; some 13 predicted patients were CT-confirmed with GO in a median of around 6 months.

For repertoire sequencing, the TCR beta CDR3 regions were amplified from RNA transcripts. HTBI primers and the Qiagen OneStep RT-PCR kit were used in a first-round RT-PCR, which was followed by a second-round multiplex PCR, size selection and purification. Libraries were sequenced paired-end with 100 bp reads on an Illumina HiSeq2000. The authors' analysis ran thus. SOAPnuke was used to process the reads, throwing out any read that had adapters, had uncalled bases, had a mean Phred below 15, or lacked an exact constant-primer or identifier match. COPE v1.2.5 was used to merge high-quality paired reads. Each unique nucleotide sequence was treated as a clonotype, and MiTCR v1.1 was used to align the clonotypes to the IMGT TRB V, D and J references. Only V-J combinations with frequency above 0.0001 were analysed, covering over 99% of repertoires. A TCR clonal expansion and chaos score per V-J combination was defined as the ratio of F50 clonal expansion to chaos observed in the TCRdist matrix. Features were reduced by Welch's t-statistics and random forest to around 13 V-J combinations, which fed a naive Bayes classifier. Thyroid-blood repertoire similarity was quantified with the Morisita-Horn index. TCRdb reprocessed the public reads (quality trimming at Q25 with fastp, clone calling with MiXCR) and kept in-frame beta chains. Rows are combined by CDR3 protein, so each entry shows the most common genes and DNA. The V and J calls and clone size are TCRdb's, not the authors'. This sample gives 600,000 to 700,000 distinct CDR3 sequences in total; 35% to 50% of them show up just once. The ten largest clones take up 2.5% to 3.5% of the sample.

This clonotype appeared a few times. Its antigen is not yet known. The sample holds no much larger clone one base away, and base qualities are not on file. From its cysteine to its phenylalanine, the CDR3 spans 10 amino acids. Only the CDR3 portion is preserved as DNA: 30 bases, with reading frame beginning at the first base. According to the germline V gene, CDR1 reads SQVTM and CDR2 reads ANQGSEA. Trimming removed 7 bases from V and 9 bases from J, leaving 10 bases between the germline ends. Ophthalmopathy patients had moderately to severely active disease, Clinical Activity Score of at least 3, NOSPECS grade of at least 4, and disease duration under 3 months. Patients with other autoimmune diseases, uncontrolled infections, pregnancy or lactation were excluded. Clinical symptoms, serum thyroxine, TRAb, thyroid ultrasound and orbital computed tomography formed the basis of the diagnosis. Ficoll-Paque density gradient centrifugation was used to isolate PBMCs from under 11 ml of fresh peripheral blood. Trizol reagent was used to extract the total RNA, and its quality was then checked on an Agilent 2100 Bioanalyzer.

The clonotype originates from an adult man with Graves' ophthalmopathy. Rearrangement joined TRBV29-1 to TRBJ2-1; perhaps TRBD2 is the D gene, with 5 bases matching. The sequencing sample was made of peripheral blood. The nucleotide sequence reads as follows: TGCAGCGGGACCCGGGGTGAGCAGTTCTTC. It translates as CSGTRGEQFF.